The clone carrying this TCR beta chain was seen a handful of times. This entry belongs to a study of blood T cell repertoires in COVID-19. Overall study context: The United States, Italy and Spain were the sources of the acute and convalescent COVID-19 samples. The analysed material was cDNA or gDNA that came from T cells, B-cell-depleted T cells, or PBMCs.

Germline V gives CDR1 MGHRA, CDR2 YSYEKL. The ends lost 1 base at V and 3 bases at J; junction bases unmatched: 3. This CDR3 is built from 15 residues. Only in-frame clones appear in the TCRdb table, and some are missing; sequencing was by immunoSEQ multiplex PCR. Here the sample spans over 120,000 clones, 60% to 85% being singletons. The clonotype originates from a woman of 80 years or more with active or convalescent COVID-19. The chain links TRBV4-1 to TRBJ2-7; TRBD1 aligns across 10 bases. The sample was peripheral blood. CDR3 sequence (DNA): TGCGCCAGCAGCCAAGGGACAGGGGGTGTCTACGAGCAGTACTTC. Its protein is CASSQGTGGVYEQYF.